The rows below give T cell receptor beta chains drawn from one sample of a study of OX40 agonist ivuxolimab in advanced cancers. TCRdb keeps only in-frame clones here, not all; method: immunoSEQ multiplex PCR. The repertoire has around 90,000 clones, 70% to 90% of them found once; the top ten carry about 4%. Here the sequenced sample was CD4+ or CD8+ T cells sorted from blood, taken in a trial of the OX40 agonist ivuxolimab. Receptors were obtained from an adult with an advanced solid tumor such as melanoma, head and neck, liver or kidney cancer. CDR3s include the opening cysteine and the closing phenylalanine or tryptophan.

j_gene | v_gene | CDR3aa
TRBJ2-1 | TRBV5-6 | CASSFLQVLGGLYNEQFF
TRBJ1-1 | TRBV10-3 | CAIVSGMSTEAFF
TRBJ2-1 | TRBV15 | CATSRDAGLDEQFF
TRBJ1-2 | TRBV14 | CASSQDVNRASGYTF
TRBJ1-1 | TRBV19 | CASSPQTGLTEAFF
TRBJ2-3 | TRBV27 | CASSILGLAGPSGTDTQYF
TRBJ2-7 | TRBV2 | CASSIGQGLYEQYF
TRBJ1-1 | TRBV10-3 | CAISGTGVTEAFF
TRBJ2-1 | TRBV30 | CAWSPPLAGAREKEFF
TRBJ2-1 | TRBV27 | CASSLPLAGGPNEQFF
TRBJ1-3 | TRBV4-3 | CASSLSWDSSGNTIYF
TRBJ1-6 | TRBV7-2 | CASSQQPGRGSPLHF
TRBJ2-7 | TRBV2 | CASSLQVSSYEQYF
TRBJ1-4 | TRBV30 | CAWRAPGNEKLFF
TRBJ2-7 | TRBV27 | CASSPSSESSYEQYF
TRBJ2-6 | TRBV6-4 | CASSVVPVTSGANVLTF
TRBJ2-4 | TRBV18 | CASSFDPGAAGDIQYF
TRBJ1-1 | TRBV19 | CASIGTAPNTEAFF
TRBJ2-1 | TRBV18 | CASSPRGEILSSYNEQFF
TRBJ1-5 | TRBV6-1 | CASEEGFNQPQHF
TRBJ1-1 | TRBV6-1 | CASSEGRVTEAFF
TRBJ2-1 | TRBV28 | CASRSEREFHEQFF
TRBJ1-2 | TRBV28 | CASTDLGQDYGYTF
TRBJ1-1 | TRBV5-1 | CASSSTGVRNTEAFF
TRBJ2-2 | TRBV25-1 | CASRPDGNTGELFF
TRBJ1-3 | TRBV4-1 | CASSQDGTASSGNTIYF
TRBJ2-2 | TRBV18 | CASSPGLGDTGELFF
TRBJ1-2 | TRBV14 | CASSQDLTVTAGYTF
TRBJ1-1 | TRBV6-1 | CASSPSKNTEAFF
TRBJ1-5 | TRBV28 | CASMKPPGNQPQHF
TRBJ2-5 | TRBV7-9 | CASSLGADAQGIRETQYF
TRBJ1-5 | TRBV27 | CASSDRDRGENQPQHF
TRBJ2-3 | TRBV7-2 | CASSYATSTDTQYF
TRBJ1-1 | TRBV10-1 | CARAPRGDTEAFF
TRBJ2-5 | TRBV11-2 | CASSSQPQETQYF
TRBJ2-7 | TRBV5-4 | CASSPGGVYEQYF
TRBJ2-1 | TRBV27 | CASSRESRNEQFF
TRBJ1-5 | TRBV2 | CASSWTGLFNQPQHF
TRBJ2-1 | TRBV11-2 | CASSLEGQDYNEQFF
TRBJ2-6 | TRBV28 | CASSLVGRSGANVLTF